One sample yielded the 8 T cell receptor beta chains listed below, sequenced in a study of T cell repertoires in cytomegalovirus infection. From the reads, TCRdb called clonotypes with MiXCR, one entry per CDR3 protein. This table holds 350,000 to 400,000 distinct CDR3 sequences, about 35% found once. No antigen has been identified for these receptors. The sequencing used cultured PBMCs, collected from culture after CMV antigen stimulation. The origin of the receptors is a human donor in good health (CMV status not recorded). Some clones in this sample may be carry-over from other donors' samples.

The chain has TRBV19 and TRBJ1-5; D gene unclear. Germline values: CDR1 LNHDA, CDR2 SQIVND (reference sequence). With 0 bases removed from V and 0 bases from J, the gap between germline ends came to 9 bases. The CDR3 consists of 16 residues. DNA of the CDR3: TGTGCCAGTAGTATAGATCTATCTTCTAGCAATCAGCCCCAGCATTTT. Protein sequence: CASSIDLSSSNQPQHF.

The rearrangement joins TRBV6-2 or TRBV6-3 to TRBJ2-1, with 10 bases aligning to TRBD2. This CDR3 has 12 residues. Germline V gene sequence: CDR1 MNHEY, CDR2 SVGEGT. V lost 7 bases and J lost 14; bases outside the gene matches: 8. This chain's CDR3 is CASTHRAGGEFF. In DNA form, the CDR3 reads TGTGCCAGCACCCATCGAGCGGGAGGGGAGTTCTTC.

The rearrangement joins TRBV20-1 to TRBJ2-7; 9 nucleotides align to TRBD2. Germline CDR1 is DFQATT and CDR2 is SNEGSKA (reference sequence). The CDR3 covers 13 residues. After removal of 5 bases from V and 7 bases from J, the junction contained 9 bases not matched to a gene. Here the CDR3 reads CSASRTSVGEQYF. The CDR3 nucleotides are TGCAGTGCTTCTAGGACTAGCGTTGGGGAGCAGTACTTC.

This clonotype was detected many times. This chain links TRBV6-4 with TRBJ2-1; D might be TRBD1 (6 bases). Germline-derived CDR1 and CDR2 are MRHNA and SNTAGT. V lost 1 base and J lost 7, with 14 bases in between. There are 15 residues in the CDR3. In DNA, the CDR3 is TGTGCCAGCAGTGACTTAGGGGGTGAGAGTAATGAGCAGTTCTTC. As protein: CASSDLGGESNEQFF.

The chain carries TRBV28 and TRBJ2-3; D is possibly TRBD1 or TRBD2 (5 bases each). This CDR3 has 15 amino acids. V lost 3 bases and J 2 bases, leaving 12 bases between the germline ends. Per germline, CDR1 MDHEN and CDR2 SYDVKM. In DNA, the CDR3 is TGTGCCAGCAGTTTTGACGGGACCTCCACAGATACGCAGTATTTT. Its translation is CASSFDGTSTDTQYF. The full variable domain, in which reference TRBV28 and TRBJ2-3 provide the parts outside the CDR3, is DVKVTQSSRYLVKRTGEKVFLECVQDMDHENMFWYRQDPGLGLRLIYFSYDVKMKEKGDIPEGYSVSREKKERFSLILESASTNQTSMYLCASSFDGTSTDTQYFGPGTRLTVL.

The chain combines TRBV3-1 with TRBJ2-3; D remains ambiguous. The CDR3 contains 14 residues. V dropped 1 base and J dropped 6 bases, with 11 bases sitting between them. Looked up from germline, CDR1 is LGHDT and CDR2 is YNNKEL (reference sequence). CDR3 region: CASSQVGAMDTQYF. In nucleotides, the CDR3 is TGTGCCAGCAGCCAAGTAGGAGCTATGGATACGCAGTATTTT.

This clonotype was counted a few times. The chain employs TRBV12-3 or TRBV12-4 and TRBJ2-3, with TRBD1 matching 7 bases. CDR3 length: 12 residues. Trimming removed 6 bases from V and 11 bases from J; junction bases left unmatched: 8. The CDR3 loop reads CASRATGQKQYF. The DNA of the CDR3 is TGTGCCAGCAGGGCGACAGGGCAGAAGCAGTATTTT.

The genes are TRBV15 and TRBJ2-7; 8 nucleotides align to TRBD1. Germline CDR1 LNHNV, CDR2 YYDKDF (reference sequence). This CDR3 is 13 amino acids long. With V trimmed by 5 bases and J by 4 bases, 4 bases remained unmatched. The chain's CDR3 is CATSGDRPYEQYF. The CDR3 DNA sequence: TGTGCCACCAGCGGGGACAGGCCTTACGAGCAGTACTTC.